What follows are 6 T cell receptor beta chains derived from one specimen sequenced in a study of resident and recirculating memory T cells in vitiligo. Data came from immunoSEQ multiplex PCR; TCRdb stores just in-frame clones and leaves some out. The table includes approximately 69,000 clones, about nine tenths detected once. The sample consisted of blood. The receptor set was obtained from a male donor with vitiligo.

This sequence joins TRBV7-2 and TRBJ2-1; TRBD1 matches 9 bases. The CDR3 is 14 residues long. Trimming removed 3 bases from V and 6 bases from J; junction bases left unmatched: 3. In germline, CDR1 is SGHTA, CDR2 FQGNSA. The CDR3 is CASSLGTGTNEQFF. Written as DNA, the CDR3 is TGTGCCAGCAGCTTGGGGACAGGGACCAATGAGCAGTTCTTC.

This chain links TRBV7-2 with TRBJ1-1, with D perhaps TRBD1 (5 bases). Trimming shortened V by 0 bases and J by 5 bases, and 13 bases separated the two germline ends. Germline CDR1 reads SGHTA; CDR2 reads FQGNSA. The CDR3 spans 15 residues. The CDR3 reads CASSLAGRGGTEAFF. CDR3 bases: TGTGCCAGCAGCTTAGCGGGCCGGGGGGGTACTGAAGCTTTCTTT.

The chain recombines TRBV30 with TRBJ1-5; D not resolved. There are 16 residues in the CDR3. Trimming removed 1 base at V and 2 bases at J, with 15 bases between. The germline V gene has CDR1 GTSNPN and CDR2 SVGIG (reference sequence). Here the CDR3 DNA reads TGTGCCTGGAGTGCCGGGTCCGCCGGCCGCAATCAGCCCCAGCATTTT. This codes for CAWSAGSAGRNQPQHF. Filled out from reference TRBV30 and TRBJ1-5, the complete variable domain reads SQTIHQWPATLVQPVGSPLSLECTVEGTSNPNLYWYRQAAGRGLQLLFYSVGIGQISSEVPQNLSASRPQDRQFILSSKKLLLSDSGFYLCAWSAGSAGRNQPQHFGDGTRLSIL.

The chain is built from TRBV5-4 and TRBJ2-5; 10 bases are a match to TRBD2. V gave up 1 base and J gave up 2 bases; unmatched junction bases: 2. The germline V gene encodes CDR1 SGHNT and CDR2 YYREEE (reference sequence). CDR3 length: 15 residues. The CDR3 coding sequence is TGTGCCAGCAGCTTGACTAGCGGGATACAAGAGACCCAGTACTTC. Translation gives CASSLTSGIQETQYF.

This clone was found once. The chain links TRBV5-4 to TRBJ1-5, with no clear D. CDR3 length: 16 residues. Trimming removed 1 base at V and 1 base at J, with 12 bases between. Germline CDR1 and CDR2: SGHNT and YYREEE (reference sequence). CDR3 residues: CASSLFGVGSNQPQHF. CDR3 DNA: TGTGCCAGCAGCTTGTTCGGGGTTGGAAGCAATCAGCCCCAGCATTTT.

The chain uses TRBV7-9 and TRBJ1-3; D gene ambiguous. With 0 bases removed from V and 2 bases from J, the gap between germline ends came to 11 bases. CDR1 and CDR2 (germline): SEHNR, FQNEAQ (reference sequence). The CDR3 spans 16 residues. For the CDR3, the DNA is TGTGCCAGCAGCTTAGCGATGGGCAAGGCTGGAAACACCATATATTTT. Protein: CASSLAMGKAGNTIYF.